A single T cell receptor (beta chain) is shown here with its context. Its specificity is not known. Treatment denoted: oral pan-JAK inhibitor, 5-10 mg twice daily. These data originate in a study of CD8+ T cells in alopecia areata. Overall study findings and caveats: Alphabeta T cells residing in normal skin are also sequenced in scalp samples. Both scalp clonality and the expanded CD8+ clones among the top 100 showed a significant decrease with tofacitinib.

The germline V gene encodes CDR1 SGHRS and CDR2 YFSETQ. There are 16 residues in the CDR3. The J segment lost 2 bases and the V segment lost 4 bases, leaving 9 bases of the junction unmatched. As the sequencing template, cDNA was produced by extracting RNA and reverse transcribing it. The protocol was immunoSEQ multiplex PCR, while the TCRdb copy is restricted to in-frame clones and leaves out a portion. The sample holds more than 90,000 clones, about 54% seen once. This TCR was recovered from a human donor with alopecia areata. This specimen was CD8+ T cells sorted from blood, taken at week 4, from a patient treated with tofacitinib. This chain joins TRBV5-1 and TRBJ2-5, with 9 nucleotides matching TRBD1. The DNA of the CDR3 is TGCGCCAGCAGCCCGTCACAGGGGGCACCACAAGAGACCCAGTACTTC. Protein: CASSPSQGAPQETQYF.